The clone carrying this T cell receptor beta chain appeared many times. The data were obtained in a study of early T cells in non-severe SARS-CoV-2 infection. Unmatched junction bases numbered 12, after V lost 5 bases and J lost 8 bases. The CDR3 has 16 amino acids. The germline V gene has CDR1 DFQATT and CDR2 SNEGSKA (reference sequence). Via MiXCR, TCRdb re-called the 5' RACE reads, giving one row per CDR3 protein. The profile shows 98,000 or so distinct CDR3 sequences, approximately 12% of them singletons. This specimen consisted of whole blood, obtained at baseline. This receptor was taken from an adult who was a healthcare worker with PCR-confirmed SARS-CoV-2 infection or an uninfected control (not recorded which). The rearrangement links TRBV20-1 to TRBJ2-1; TRBD2 aligns across 13 bases. Here the CDR3 reads CSASPTSGRAIYEQFF. CDR3 DNA: TGCAGTGCTTCTCCAACTAGCGGGAGGGCCATCTATGAGCAGTTCTTC.